This T cell receptor beta chain is drawn from a study of PD-L1 blockade in urothelial cancer. CDR3 length: 16 residues. V was pared by 0 bases and J by 1 base, with 13 bases between. Germline V gene sequence: CDR1 SGHKS, CDR2 YYEKEE (reference sequence). Produced via immunoSEQ multiplex PCR; TCRdb's table is partial and in-frame only. This table holds 60,000 to 85,000 clones, 87% found once. The TCR sequence derives from a woman in her seventies with urothelial cancer. The sample here was PBMCs, taken around atezolizumab (anti-PD-L1) treatment. This chain connects TRBV5-5 to TRBJ2-5; possibly TRBD2 for D (7 bases). CDR3 in amino acids: CASSLGAGAGQETQYF. The CDR3 DNA reads TGTGCCAGCAGCTTGGGGGCGGGGGCCGGCCAAGAGACCCAGTACTTC.